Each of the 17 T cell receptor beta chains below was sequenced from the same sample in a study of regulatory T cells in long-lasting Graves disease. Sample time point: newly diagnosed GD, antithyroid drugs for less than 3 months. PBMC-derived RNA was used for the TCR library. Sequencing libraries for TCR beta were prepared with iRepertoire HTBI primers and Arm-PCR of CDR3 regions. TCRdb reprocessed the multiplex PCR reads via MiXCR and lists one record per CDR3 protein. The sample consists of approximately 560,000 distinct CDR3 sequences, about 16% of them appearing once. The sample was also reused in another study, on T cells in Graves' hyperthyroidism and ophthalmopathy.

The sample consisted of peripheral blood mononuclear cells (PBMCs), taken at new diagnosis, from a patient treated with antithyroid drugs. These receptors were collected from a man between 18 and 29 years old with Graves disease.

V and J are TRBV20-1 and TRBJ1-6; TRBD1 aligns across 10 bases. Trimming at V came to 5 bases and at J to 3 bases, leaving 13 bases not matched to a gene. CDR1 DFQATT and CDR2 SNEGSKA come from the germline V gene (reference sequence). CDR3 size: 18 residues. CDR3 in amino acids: CSALTRQGAGVYNSPLHF. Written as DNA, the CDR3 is TGCAGTGCTCTAACTAGACAGGGGGCTGGGGTCTATAATTCACCCCTCCACTTT.

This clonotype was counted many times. For the CDR3, the DNA is TGTGCCTGGAGCCCGGACAGGGTAGGGTATGGCTACACCTTC. Protein sequence: CAWSPDRVGYGYTF. The rearrangement links TRBV30 to TRBJ1-2; 8 bases line up with TRBD1. V lost 3 bases, J lost 5 bases, and 8 bases stayed unmatched. The CDR3 is 14 residues long. From germline, CDR1 is GTSNPN and CDR2 SVGIG (reference sequence).

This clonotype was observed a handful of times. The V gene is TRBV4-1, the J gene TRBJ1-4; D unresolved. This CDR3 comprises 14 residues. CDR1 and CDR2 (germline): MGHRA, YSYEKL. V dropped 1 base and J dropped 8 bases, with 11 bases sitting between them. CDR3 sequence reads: CASSQGSSGEKLFF. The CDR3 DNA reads TGCGCCAGCAGCCAAGGGTCGTCGGGAGAAAAACTGTTTTTT.

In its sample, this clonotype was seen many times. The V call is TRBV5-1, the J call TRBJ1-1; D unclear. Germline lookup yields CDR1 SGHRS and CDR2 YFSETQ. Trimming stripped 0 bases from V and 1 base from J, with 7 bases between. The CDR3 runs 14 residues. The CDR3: CASSLVFSNTEAFF. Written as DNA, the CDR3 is TGCGCCAGCAGCTTGGTGTTCTCGAACACTGAAGCTTTCTTT. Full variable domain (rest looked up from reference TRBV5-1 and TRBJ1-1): KAGVTQTPRYLIKTRGQQVTLSCSPISGHRSVSWYQQTPGQGLQFLFEYFSETQRNKGNFPGRFSGRQFSNSRSEMNVSTLELGDSALYLCASSLVFSNTEAFFGQGTRLTVV.

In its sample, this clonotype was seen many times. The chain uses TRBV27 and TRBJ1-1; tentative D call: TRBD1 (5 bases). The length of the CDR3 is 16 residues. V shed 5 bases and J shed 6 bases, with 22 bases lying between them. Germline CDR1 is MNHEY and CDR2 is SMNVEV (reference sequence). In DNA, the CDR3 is TGTGCCAGCAGTCCACTCCGGGACCGATTAGCCCCTGAAGCTTTCTTT. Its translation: CASSPLRDRLAPEAFF.

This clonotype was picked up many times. CDR3 region: CSAFGGGRDYEQYF. The CDR3 nucleotides are TGCAGTGCCTTCGGTGGGGGGAGGGACTACGAGCAGTACTTC. V gene TRBV20-1 combines with J gene TRBJ2-7; 7 bases align to TRBD2. The CDR3 totals 14 residues. V gave up 6 bases and J gave up 3 bases; unmatched junction bases: 11. Germline assignment: CDR1 DFQATT and CDR2 SNEGSKA (reference sequence).

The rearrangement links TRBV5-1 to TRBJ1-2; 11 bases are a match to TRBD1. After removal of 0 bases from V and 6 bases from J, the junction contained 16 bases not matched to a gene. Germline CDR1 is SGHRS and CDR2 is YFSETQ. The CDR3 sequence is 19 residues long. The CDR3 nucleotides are TGCGCCAGCAGCTTGGCGCCCCCGGGACAGGGGGGGGTGATTGATGGCTACACCTTC. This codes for CASSLAPPGQGGVIDGYTF. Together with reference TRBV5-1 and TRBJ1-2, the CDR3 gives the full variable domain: KAGVTQTPRYLIKTRGQQVTLSCSPISGHRSVSWYQQTPGQGLQFLFEYFSETQRNKGNFPGRFSGRQFSNSRSEMNVSTLELGDSALYLCASSLAPPGQGGVIDGYTFGSGTRLTVV.

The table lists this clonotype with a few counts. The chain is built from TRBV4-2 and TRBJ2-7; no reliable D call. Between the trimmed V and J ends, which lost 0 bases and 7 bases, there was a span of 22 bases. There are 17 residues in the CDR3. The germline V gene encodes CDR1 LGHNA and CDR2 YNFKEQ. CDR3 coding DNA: TGTGCCAGCAGCCAAGATTTTCCCCTGGGTAGCCGGCGGGAGCAGTACTTC. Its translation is CASSQDFPLGSRREQYF.

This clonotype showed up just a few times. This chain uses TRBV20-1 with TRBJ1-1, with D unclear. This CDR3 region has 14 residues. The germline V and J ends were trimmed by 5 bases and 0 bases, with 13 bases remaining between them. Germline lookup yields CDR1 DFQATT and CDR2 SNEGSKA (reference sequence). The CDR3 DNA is TGCAGTGCTCCCCATGGTAGGGTGAACACTGAAGCTTTCTTT. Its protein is CSAPHGRVNTEAFF.

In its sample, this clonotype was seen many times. The CDR3 bases are TGTGCCAGCAGCCCCCTCCCTACGAGACAGGGGGGCACAGATACGCAGTATTTT. Translating gives CASSPLPTRQGGTDTQYF. V and J are TRBV7-9 and TRBJ2-3; TRBD1 matches 9 bases. This CDR3 comprises 18 residues. Germline V gene data show CDR1 as SEHNR and CDR2 as FQNEAQ (reference sequence). The V gene end was trimmed by 5 bases and the J gene end by 1 base; junction bases not matched to a gene: 13.

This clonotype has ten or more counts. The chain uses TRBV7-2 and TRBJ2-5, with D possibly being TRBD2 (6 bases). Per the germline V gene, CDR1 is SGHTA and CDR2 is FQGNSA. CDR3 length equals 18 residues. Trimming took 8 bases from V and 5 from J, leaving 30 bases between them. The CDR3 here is CASEVRDALGERQETQYF. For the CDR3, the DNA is TGTGCCAGCGAGGTGCGGGACGCCCTTGGAGAACGGCAGGAGACCCAGTACTTC.

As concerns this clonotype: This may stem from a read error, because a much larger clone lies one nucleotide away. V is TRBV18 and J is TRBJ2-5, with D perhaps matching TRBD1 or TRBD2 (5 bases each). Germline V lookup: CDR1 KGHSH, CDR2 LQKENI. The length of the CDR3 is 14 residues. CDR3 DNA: TGTGTCAGCTCGGCAGGGACGGAACAAGAGACCCAGTACTTC. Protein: CVSSAGTEQETQYF.

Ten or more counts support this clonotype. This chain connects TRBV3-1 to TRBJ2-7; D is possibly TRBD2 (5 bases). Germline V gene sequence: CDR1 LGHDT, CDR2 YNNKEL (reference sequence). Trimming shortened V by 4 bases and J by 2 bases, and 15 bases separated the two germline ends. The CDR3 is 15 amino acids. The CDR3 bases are TGTGCCAGCAGCCCGTCCTGGACTGTTACCTACGAGCAGTACTTC. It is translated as CASSPSWTVTYEQYF.

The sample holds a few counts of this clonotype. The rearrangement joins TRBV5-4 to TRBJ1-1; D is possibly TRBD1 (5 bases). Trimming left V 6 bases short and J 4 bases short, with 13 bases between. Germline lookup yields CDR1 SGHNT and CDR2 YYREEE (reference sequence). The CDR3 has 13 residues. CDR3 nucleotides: TGTGCCAGCAACCCTCGTGGGGGCACTGAAGCTTTCTTT. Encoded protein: CASNPRGGTEAFF.

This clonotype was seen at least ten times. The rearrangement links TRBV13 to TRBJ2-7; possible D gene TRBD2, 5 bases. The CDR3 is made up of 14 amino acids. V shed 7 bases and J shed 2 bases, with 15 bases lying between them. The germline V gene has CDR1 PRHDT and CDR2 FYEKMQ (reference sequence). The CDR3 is CASTIHGVPYEQYF. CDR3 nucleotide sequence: TGTGCCAGCACTATTCACGGGGTCCCCTACGAGCAGTACTTC.

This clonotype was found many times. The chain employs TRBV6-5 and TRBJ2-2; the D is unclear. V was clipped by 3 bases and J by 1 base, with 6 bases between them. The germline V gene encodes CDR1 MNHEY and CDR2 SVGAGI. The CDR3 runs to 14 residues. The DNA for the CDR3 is TGTGCCAGCAGTTATCGGAGGAACACCGGGGAGCTGTTTTTT. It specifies CASSYRRNTGELFF.

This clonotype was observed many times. CDR3 in amino acids: CATSSLGFSGNTIYF. CDR3 DNA: TGTGCCACCAGCTCCTTGGGTTTTTCTGGAAACACCATATATTTT. The chain carries TRBV15 and TRBJ1-3; no clear D. CDR1 is LNHNV, CDR2 YYDKDF, per germline (reference sequence). With 5 bases removed from V and 1 base from J, the gap between germline ends came to 12 bases. The CDR3 consists of 15 residues.